This T cell receptor (beta chain) was observed in a study of CD8+CD57+ T cells in acquired aplastic anemia. On the study more broadly: The sorted CD4+ and CD8+ cells yielded an average around 3.2 ug of DNA.

Individuals selected for sequencing had exhibited CD8+CD57+ cell expansion on flow cytometry. Each patient carried a diagnosis of severe acquired aplastic anemia. Study-level findings and limits: Between patients and controls, about 31 CD8+ CDR3 sequences were found in common.

The study profiled TCR beta VDJ and CDR3 using genomic DNA as template. Via MiXCR, TCRdb re-called the reads, giving one row per CDR3 protein. Here the sample spans more than 150,000 distinct CDR3 sequences, about 45% being singletons. V was shortened by 4 bases and J by 5 bases, with 11 bases between the two germline ends. The V gene's germline CDR1 is SGHTA and CDR2 FQGTGA. CDR3 length equals 13 residues. Points on this clonotype: No antigen is known for it.

This TCR came from a human donor with aplastic anemia. The gene calls are TRBV7-3 and TRBJ2-5; D unclear. Sequences were obtained from sorted CD4+, CD8+, or CD8+CD57+ T cells (not recorded which) from PBMCs. In DNA, the CDR3 is TGTGCCAGCAGCTCACCCCCGGCCGAGACCCAGTACTTC. Translated: CASSSPPAETQYF.